A few counts support the clone carrying this T cell receptor (beta chain). What it binds is not known. This sample is part of a study of CD8 T cells in Susac syndrome. General study findings and limits: That the number of individuals in its TCR sequencing and HLA analysis was relatively small was acknowledged by the study.

The study sequenced TCR beta in blood CD8+ and CD4+ T cells. Healthy donors acted as controls, with matching for age and sex. cDNA came from around 0.5 to 1 ug RNA primed by random hexamers. Across 54 Vbeta and 13 Jbeta, immunoSEQ multiplex PCR amplified TCR beta CDR3. Each CDR3 protein gets one entry after TCRdb re-called the immunoSEQ multiplex PCR reads with MiXCR. The sample carries about 90,000 distinct CDR3 sequences, approximately 92% recorded once. Material for sequencing was CD8+ T cells from PBMCs. The receptor comes from a human donor in good health.

CDR3 in DNA: TGTGCCAGCGGCTACGAGCAGTACTTC. Its protein product is CASGYEQYF. The V and J genes are TRBV27 and TRBJ2-7, with D uncertain. V lost 8 bases to trimming and J lost 3 bases, with 2 bases between them. CDR3 size: 9 residues. Germline V gene sequence: CDR1 MNHEY, CDR2 SMNVEV (reference sequence).